This T cell receptor (beta chain) was recorded in a study of blood T cell repertoires in COVID-19. The germline V and J ends were trimmed by 4 bases and 4 bases, with 12 bases remaining between them. Germline CDR1 and CDR2: SGHRS and YFSETQ. This CDR3 region has 14 residues. Using immunoSEQ multiplex PCR, the repertoire was profiled, and TCRdb retains in-frame clones only, with some absent. The table lists 110,000 to 150,000 clones, around 90% of them singletons. The chain links TRBV5-1 to TRBJ2-1; possibly TRBD1 for D (6 bases). What was sequenced was peripheral blood. The origin of this receptor is a woman in her fifties or sixties with acute or convalescent COVID-19. The CDR3 loop reads CASSIQGGYNEQFF. DNA for the CDR3: TGCGCCAGCAGCATACAGGGTGGATACAATGAGCAGTTCTTC.